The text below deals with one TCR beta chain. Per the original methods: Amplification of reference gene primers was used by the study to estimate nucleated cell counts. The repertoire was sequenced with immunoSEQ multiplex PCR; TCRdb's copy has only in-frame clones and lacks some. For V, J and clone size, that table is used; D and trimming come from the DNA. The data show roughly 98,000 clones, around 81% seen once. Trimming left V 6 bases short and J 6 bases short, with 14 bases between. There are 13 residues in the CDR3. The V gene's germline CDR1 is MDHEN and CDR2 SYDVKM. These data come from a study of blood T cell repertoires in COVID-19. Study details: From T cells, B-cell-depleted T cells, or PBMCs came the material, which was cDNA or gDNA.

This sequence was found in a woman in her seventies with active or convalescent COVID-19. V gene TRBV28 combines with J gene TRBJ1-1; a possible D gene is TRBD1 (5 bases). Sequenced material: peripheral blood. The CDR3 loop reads CASRQRGLAEAFF. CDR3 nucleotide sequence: TGTGCCAGCAGGCAGAGGGGACTCGCTGAAGCTTTCTTT.